The entry below describes one TCR beta chain. This specimen belongs to a study of cytomegalovirus exposure and HLA in healthy donors. The ends were cut back, 5 bases at V and 1 base at J, with 15 bases in the middle. This CDR3 is 15 amino acids long. Per germline, CDR1 SGHRS and CDR2 YFSETQ. Profiling relied on immunoSEQ multiplex PCR, and the TCRdb table lists in-frame clones only, not all of them. The sample yields about 84,000 clones, approximately 91% seen once. The rearrangement uses TRBV5-1 and TRBJ2-5, with a tentative D call TRBD1 (5 bases). The sample comprised PBMCs. The TCR originated in a man in his thirties or forties in good health and CMV-seronegative. The CDR3: CASRQQTETQETQYF. The DNA for the CDR3 is TGCGCCAGCAGGCAACAGACAGAGACCCAAGAGACCCAGTACTTC.